This entry describes one T cell receptor beta chain. In the study's own analysis: How many nucleated cells were present was estimated from reference gene primer amplification. Sequencing used immunoSEQ multiplex PCR; TCRdb keeps in-frame clones, though not all of them. The V and J calls and clone size were taken over from that table, and D and trimming were inferred from the DNA. This table holds some 250,000 clones, 65% to 85% found once. The CDR3 covers 14 residues. Germline CDR1 and CDR2: MDHEN and SYDVKM. The V gene end was trimmed by 8 bases and the J gene end by 4 bases; junction bases not matched to a gene: 7. The data are from a study of blood T cell repertoires in COVID-19. Study summary: Donors in the United States, Italy and Spain gave samples during acute or convalescent COVID-19. Sources were T cells, B-cell-depleted T cells, or PBMCs; the material itself was cDNA or gDNA.

The sample taken for sequencing was peripheral blood. This TCR was sampled from a man aged 45-60 years with active or convalescent COVID-19. The gene calls are TRBV28 and TRBJ1-5; 8 bases map to TRBD1. The CDR3 sequence is CASRQTGENQPQHF. CDR3 bases: TGTGCCAGCCGCCAGACAGGGGAAAATCAGCCCCAGCATTTT.